This T cell receptor beta chain derives from a study of identical twins. TCRdb recomputed calls from the 5' RACE reads with MiXCR, one row per CDR3 protein. The sample records over 250,000 distinct CDR3 sequences, 8.5% to 9.5% being singletons. This clonotype was seen many times. Germline CDR1 reads SQVTM; CDR2 reads ANQGSEA. V was trimmed by 4 bases and J by 0 bases, leaving 10 bases between them. The CDR3 is made up of 13 amino acids. This sample was also put to use in a study of yellow fever vaccine responses in identical twins.

Sequences were obtained from CD8+ T cells sorted from blood. The receptor's source is a woman between 18 and 30 years old in good health. The chain has TRBV29-1 and TRBJ2-7, with no clear D. CDR3 in DNA: TGCAGCGTTGTGCCTCAATACTCCTACGAGCAGTACTTC. This encodes CSVVPQYSYEQYF.